The T cell receptor beta chain described here comes from a study of T cell repertoires in cytomegalovirus infection. The wider study: Public TCR beta signatures provided an indication of both CMV infection and a matching HLA type. Notes on the study in general: Identification of carriers of CMV plus the relevant HLA was achieved through cumulative public TCR beta family frequency.

About this clonotype: Its specificity is unknown.

The CDR3 extends over 17 amino acids. Germline CDR1 is SGHTA and CDR2 is FQGNSA. With V trimmed by 4 bases and J by 4 bases, 12 bases remained unmatched. TCRdb ran MiXCR on the reads and lists one entry per CDR3 protein. The sample records 60,000 to 80,000 distinct CDR3 sequences, roughly 21% being singletons. The receptor's source is a human donor in good health (CMV status not recorded). Some clones in this sample may be carry-over from other donors' samples. The specimen was CD8+ T cells from cultured PBMCs, collected from culture after CMV antigen stimulation. This sequence joins TRBV7-2 and TRBJ2-3; 9 positions agree with TRBD2. CDR3 loop: CASSSPWRGGSSDTQYF. As DNA, the CDR3 is TGTGCCAGCAGCTCCCCCTGGCGGGGGGGCTCTTCAGATACGCAGTATTTT. Full variable domain (rest looked up from reference TRBV7-2 and TRBJ2-3): GAGVSQSPSNKVTEKGKDVELRCDPISGHTALYWYRQSLGQGLEFLIYFQGNSAPDKSGLPSDRFSAERTGGSVSTLTIQRTQQEDSAVYLCASSSPWRGGSSDTQYFGPGTRLTVL.